These 25 T cell receptor beta chains were all obtained from the same sample, sequenced in a study of T cell responses to AZD1222 COVID-19 vaccine listed by TCRdb under 2021. The sample's time point, from its label and the paper: baseline before first vaccination. The method behind the library was the immunoSEQ multiplex PCR assay. As stored in TCRdb, this immuneACCESS dataset retains in-frame rearrangements with V and J assigned. A fraction of the clones does not appear; measured against another copy, unresolved V genes explain less than half of the discrepancy, and the remainder lacks a known reason. This sample comprises approximately 100,000 clones, 80% to 95% of them detected only once. The ten largest account for roughly 1.1% of the sample. The material was peripheral blood, obtained on day 0 of AZD1222 vaccination. These receptors were obtained from an adult in good health.

The chain combines TRBV13 with TRBJ1-4; D unclear. The V end lost 0 bases, the J end lost 5 bases, and 7 bases lay between the germline ends. CDR3 length: 14 residues. The germline CDR1 and CDR2 sequences are PRHDT and FYEKMQ (reference sequence). CDR3 DNA: TGTGCCAGCAGCTTAGGGACCAAAAATGAAAAACTGTTTTTT. Protein: CASSLGTKNEKLFF. The full variable domain, in which reference TRBV13 and TRBJ1-4 provide the parts outside the CDR3, is AAGVIQSPRHLIKEKRETATLKCYPIPRHDTVYWYQQGPGQDPQFLISFYEKMQSDKGSIPDRFSAQQFSDYHSELNMSSLELGDSALYFCASSLGTKNEKLFFGSGTQLSVL.

The chain couples TRBV27 to TRBJ2-7; D tentatively reads TRBD1 or TRBD2 (5 bases each). Germline assignment: CDR1 MNHEY and CDR2 SMNVEV (reference sequence). This CDR3 is 17 amino acids long. The V and J ends lost 5 bases and 0 bases respectively, with 20 bases between them. DNA of the CDR3: TGTGCCAGCAGTCTCCATCTTCGAGGGGCCAACTCCTACGAGCAGTACTTC. This sequence encodes CASSLHLRGANSYEQYF.

This clone was counted a single time. The chain employs TRBV28 and TRBJ2-7, with 11 positions matching TRBD2. The ends lost 8 bases at V and 3 bases at J; junction bases unmatched: 6. CDR1 is MDHEN and CDR2 is SYDVKM in the germline V gene. CDR3 size: 14 residues. CDR3 residues: CASGPTSGIYEQYF. The CDR3 DNA sequence: TGTGCCAGCGGGCCGACTAGCGGGATCTACGAGCAGTACTTC.

This sequence joins TRBV28 and TRBJ1-3; D not resolved. Germline lookup yields CDR1 MDHEN and CDR2 SYDVKM. Trimming left V 1 base short and J 4 bases short, with 17 bases between. The CDR3 length is 17 residues. For the CDR3, the DNA is TGTGCCAGCAGTTTATCTCGGCCGGTTAGGCTAGGAAACACCATATATTTT. Residues: CASSLSRPVRLGNTIYF.

V gene TRBV9 combines with J gene TRBJ1-2; 8 positions match TRBD1. CDR3 size: 15 residues. The V gene's germline CDR1 is SGDLS and CDR2 YYNGEE. Germline trimming cut 3 bases from V and 8 bases from J; bases unmatched to any gene: 12. Here the CDR3 DNA reads TGTGCCAGCAGCGGCCTGACAGGGGTCGCGTTCGGCTACACCTTC. Translating it yields CASSGLTGVAFGYTF.

The chain joins TRBV7-2 to TRBJ2-7; TRBD1 matches 7 bases. CDR1 is SGHTA and CDR2 is FQGNSA in the germline V gene. J gave up 6 bases and V 0 bases, and 5 bases lay outside the gene matches. The CDR3 runs to 14 residues. CDR3 loop: CASSLAPRQGEQYF. In DNA, the CDR3 is TGTGCCAGCAGCTTAGCGCCAAGACAGGGCGAGCAGTACTTC.

CDR3 region: CASSLYGTSGGYEQYF. As DNA, the CDR3 is TGTGCCAGCAGCTTATATGGGACTAGCGGGGGCTACGAGCAGTACTTC. V gene TRBV7-2 combines with J gene TRBJ2-7, with 14 bases fitting TRBD2. CDR3 size: 16 residues. The germline V gene has CDR1 SGHTA and CDR2 FQGNSA. Germline trimming cut 2 bases from V and 3 bases from J; bases unmatched to any gene: 3.

This chain links TRBV5-6 with TRBJ1-2, with TRBD1 identical over 7 bases. With V trimmed by 4 bases and J by 4 bases, 7 bases remained unmatched. The CDR3 is 14 amino acids. Germline lookup yields CDR1 SGHDT and CDR2 YYEEEE. DNA for the CDR3: TGTGCCAGCAGCGTGAAGGGACAGCCCTATGGCTACACCTTC. Its translation is CASSVKGQPYGYTF.

The chain is built from TRBV6-2 or TRBV6-3 and TRBJ1-5; TRBD1 might be the D (5 bases). The CDR3 loop spans 13 amino acids. Germline loops: CDR1 MNHEY, CDR2 SVGEGT. V was clipped by 0 bases and J by 5 bases, with 5 bases between them. The CDR3 DNA reads as TGTGCCAGCAGTTACTCGGGGGATCAGCCCCAGCATTTT. It yields the protein CASSYSGDQPQHF.

The chain links TRBV7-9 to TRBJ2-7, with 7 bases aligning to TRBD1. The ends lost 5 bases at V and 2 bases at J; junction bases unmatched: 0. Germline values: CDR1 SEHNR, CDR2 FQNEAQ (reference sequence). The CDR3 covers 12 residues. CDR3 region: CASSDRAYEQYF. The CDR3 nucleotides are TGTGCCAGCAGCGACAGGGCCTACGAGCAGTACTTC.

The table lists this clone with a count of one. The chain combines TRBV25-1 with TRBJ2-2; D possibly corresponds to TRBD1 (5 bases). The CDR3 length is 14 residues. Trimming took 3 bases from V and 6 from J, leaving 11 bases between them. Germline CDR1 MGHDK, CDR2 SYGVNS. CDR3 DNA: TGTGCCAGCAGTGATAACAGCAGGGCCGGGGAGCTGTTTTTT. Translated: CASSDNSRAGELFF.

This chain joins TRBV28 and TRBJ2-7; 8 bases map to TRBD1. The CDR3 runs to 15 residues. Germline V CDR1 and CDR2: MDHEN, SYDVKM. With V trimmed by 6 bases and J by 2 bases, 9 bases remained unmatched. CDR3 sequence (DNA): TGTGCCAGCAGCTCTGGGGGACAGGTAGCCTACGAGCAGTACTTC. This sequence encodes CASSSGGQVAYEQYF.

The V call is TRBV10-3, the J call TRBJ1-3, with no clear D. V gave up 8 bases and J gave up 0 bases, with 26 bases separating them. CDR1 and CDR2 (germline): ENHRY, SYGVKD. This CDR3 contains 19 residues. In nucleotides, the CDR3 is TGTGCCATCGGGAGAGCCAACAACGAGTTTGGATACTCTGGAAACACCATATATTTT. Its protein is CAIGRANNEFGYSGNTIYF.

V is TRBV18 and J is TRBJ2-7; 7 bases align to TRBD1. CDR1 is KGHSH and CDR2 is LQKENI in the germline V gene. J was trimmed by 2 bases and V by 0 bases; bases with no gene match: 4. The CDR3 has 15 amino acids. CDR3 sequence (DNA): TGTGCCAGCTCACCACCGGGACAGAGCACCTACGAGCAGTACTTC. Its translation: CASSPPGQSTYEQYF.

The chain employs TRBV24-1 and TRBJ2-3, with D perhaps TRBD1 or TRBD2 (5 bases each). There are 13 residues in the CDR3. Germline V gene data show CDR1 as KGHDR and CDR2 as SFDVKD. Trimming pared 4 bases from V and 1 base from J, leaving 5 bases between. The CDR3 loop is CATSEGGTDTQYF. The CDR3, as DNA: TGTGCCACCAGTGAGGGGGGCACAGATACGCAGTATTTT.

The chain employs TRBV6-1 and TRBJ2-2; 8 bases fit TRBD2. CDR3 length equals 15 residues. Germline V CDR1 and CDR2: MNHNS, SASEGT. V was clipped by 2 bases and J by 2 bases; unmatched bases: 1. The CDR3: CASSETSGNTGELFF. The CDR3 nucleotides are TGTGCCAGCAGTGAAACTAGCGGTAACACCGGGGAGCTGTTTTTT.

Written as DNA, the CDR3 is TGTGCCAGCAGCTTGACAGGGGTCGAGCAGTACTTC. Translation gives CASSLTGVEQYF. V gene TRBV7-2 combines with J gene TRBJ2-7; 8 bases line up with TRBD1. With 3 bases clipped from V and 6 bases from J, the junction kept 1 base outside the gene matches. Germline CDR1 is SGHTA and CDR2 is FQGNSA. The CDR3 length is 12 residues.

The chain is built from TRBV7-9 and TRBJ2-5; D uncertain. This CDR3 contains 12 residues. The V gene lost 2 bases and the J gene lost 5 bases, with 6 bases spanning the gap. Germline V gene data show CDR1 as SEHNR and CDR2 as FQNEAQ (reference sequence). This CDR3 reads CASSLNGETQYF. As DNA, the CDR3 is TGTGCCAGCAGCTTAAACGGGGAGACCCAGTACTTC.

The V and J genes are TRBV2 and TRBJ1-5; no reliable D call. Germline V lookup: CDR1 SNHLY, CDR2 FYNNEI. This CDR3 spans 13 amino acids. V was cut by 3 bases and J by 1 base, with 4 bases left in between. CDR3 region: CASSERSNQPQHF. The CDR3 DNA follows: TGTGCCAGCAGTGAGAGGAGCAATCAGCCCCAGCATTTT.

This clone was observed once. The CDR3 DNA reads as TGTGCCAGCAGCGCCCGGGGGGACTTCAACACAGATACGCAGTATTTT. Its protein is CASSARGDFNTDTQYF. The V call is TRBV9, the J call TRBJ2-3; 7 nucleotides match TRBD2. Germline V gene data show CDR1 as SGDLS and CDR2 as YYNGEE. CDR3 size: 16 residues. J gave up 2 bases and V 3 bases, and 9 bases lay outside the gene matches. The full variable domain, its missing parts supplied by reference TRBV9 and TRBJ2-3, is DSGVTQTPKHLITATGQRVTLRCSPRSGDLSVYWYQQSLDQGLQFLIQYYNGEERAKGNILERFSAQQFPDLHSELNLSSLELGDSALYFCASSARGDFNTDTQYFGPGTRLTVL.

This chain joins TRBV7-2 and TRBJ1-5; the D gene is possibly TRBD1 (5 bases). Trimming cost V 5 bases and J 4 bases, with 15 bases left between them. The CDR3 contains 15 residues. Looked up from germline, CDR1 is SGHTA and CDR2 is FQGNSA. DNA for the CDR3: TGTGCCAGCAGCCCCGAGGAGGGGACGAATCAGCCCCAGCATTTT. Its translation is CASSPEEGTNQPQHF.

The chain combines TRBV7-2 with TRBJ2-1, with TRBD1 matching 9 bases. The CDR3 runs 15 residues. CDR1 SGHTA and CDR2 FQGNSA come from the germline V gene. V lost 6 bases, J lost 3 bases, and 6 bases stayed unmatched. As DNA, the CDR3 is TGTGCCAGCAGATGGACAGGGGAGAGCTACAATGAGCAGTTCTTC. Amino acids: CASRWTGESYNEQFF.

The V call is TRBV3-1 (or the pseudogene TRBV3-2), the J call TRBJ2-5; a possible D gene is TRBD2 (6 bases). The CDR3 is made up of 13 amino acids. Per the germline V gene, CDR1 is LGHDT and CDR2 is YNNKEL (reference sequence). V dropped 8 bases and J dropped 5 bases, with 15 bases sitting between them. The CDR3 DNA is TGTGCCAGCGATCTTTGGGGGGAGGAGACCCAGTACTTC. Translating it yields CASDLWGEETQYF.

Regarding this clone: Mismatch with germline at one junction end may stem from a read error. This chain uses TRBV6-6 with TRBJ2-2; D is possibly TRBD2 (6 bases). CDR1 MNHNY and CDR2 SVGAGI come from the germline V gene (reference sequence). The CDR3 totals 13 residues. CDR3 region: CASSSTSGGKLFF. For the CDR3, the DNA is TGTGCCAGCAGTTCTACATCGGGCGGGAAGCTGTTTTTT.

The V gene is TRBV7-2, the J gene TRBJ1-1, with a weak D call TRBD1 (5 bases). The CDR3 is 12 amino acids. Trimming removed 4 bases at V and 4 bases at J, with 7 bases between. CDR1 SGHTA and CDR2 FQGNSA come from the germline V gene. As DNA, the CDR3 is TGTGCCAGCAGCTCCGGGGGCACTGAAGCTTTCTTT. This translates into CASSSGGTEAFF.